The 30 T cell receptor beta chains below were found in one sample sequenced in a study of untreated major depressive disorder. General study points: Compared with controls, depressed patients showed more TRBV05-01 (Vbeta 5.1) usage in CD4+ T cells.

These TCRs are of unknown antigen specificity. The method was immunoSEQ multiplex PCR; TCRdb's version includes in-frame clones alone and lacks a portion of them. The data contain around 13,000 clones, around 90% of them singletons. The sample comprised CD4+ T cells from PBMCs. These receptor sequences come from a man aged 25-45 years with major depressive disorder.

The rearrangement uses TRBV5-1 and TRBJ2-1; 9 bases are a match to TRBD1. CDR3 length: 13 residues. Germline loops: CDR1 SGHRS, CDR2 YFSETQ. J was trimmed by 7 bases and V by 4 bases; bases with no gene match: 3. CDR3 protein: CASSEGTGNEQFF. DNA of the CDR3: TGCGCCAGCAGCGAAGGGACAGGGAATGAGCAGTTCTTC. The complete variable domain, with remaining parts taken from reference TRBV5-1 and TRBJ2-1, reads KAGVTQTPRYLIKTRGQQVTLSCSPISGHRSVSWYQQTPGQGLQFLFEYFSETQRNKGNFPGRFSGRQFSNSRSEMNVSTLELGDSALYLCASSEGTGNEQFFGPGTRLTVL.

This chain connects TRBV15 to TRBJ2-1; D assignment may be TRBD1 or TRBD2 (6 bases each). The V gene's germline CDR1 is LNHNV and CDR2 YYDKDF (reference sequence). The CDR3 is made up of 15 amino acids. Trimming stripped 0 bases from V and 3 bases from J, with 9 bases between. CDR3 sequence: CATSRERGHYNEQFF. CDR3 DNA sequence: TGTGCCACCAGCAGAGAGCGGGGACACTACAATGAGCAGTTCTTC. The entire variable domain, with the rest obtained from reference TRBV15 and TRBJ2-1, is as follows: DAMVIQNPRYQVTQFGKPVTLSCSQTLNHNVMYWYQQKSSQAPKLLFHYYDKDFNNEADTPDNFQSRRPNTSFCFLDIRSPGLGDTAMYLCATSRERGHYNEQFFGPGTRLTVL.

The chain links TRBV19 to TRBJ1-6; D not certain. The ends were cut back, 3 bases at V and 8 bases at J, with 14 bases in the middle. CDR3 size: 15 residues. The V gene's germline CDR1 is LNHDA and CDR2 SQIVND (reference sequence). The chain's CDR3 is CASSILVKGDSPLHF. In DNA, the CDR3 is TGTGCCAGTAGTATCCTCGTGAAGGGAGATTCACCCCTCCACTTT.

V is TRBV9 and J is TRBJ2-1; D is undetermined. This CDR3 contains 13 residues. The V end lost 0 bases, the J end lost 4 bases, and 5 bases lay between the germline ends. Germline CDR1 and CDR2: SGDLS and YYNGEE. The CDR3 spells CASSVGQYNEQFF. The CDR3 nucleotides read TGTGCCAGCAGCGTAGGGCAGTACAATGAGCAGTTCTTC.

The chain has TRBV18 and TRBJ1-2; perhaps TRBD1 as D (6 bases). V lost 2 bases and J 4 bases, leaving 14 bases between the germline ends. The CDR3 extends over 15 amino acids. Germline-derived CDR1 and CDR2 are KGHSH and LQKENI. The CDR3 DNA sequence: TGTGCCAGCTCACCAACTACCGGGGGCGCCTATGGCTACACCTTC. Protein: CASSPTTGGAYGYTF.

The V gene is TRBV5-4, the J gene TRBJ1-1; 9 bases map to TRBD1. Looked up from germline, CDR1 is SGHNT and CDR2 is YYREEE (reference sequence). Trimming cost V 6 bases and J 5 bases; bases outside gene matches: 5. The length of the CDR3 is 13 residues. Here the CDR3 reads CASTTTGGTEAFF. The CDR3, as DNA: TGTGCCAGCACTACGACAGGGGGGACTGAAGCTTTCTTT.

To note about this clone: At one of its ends the junction is not consistent with the germline gene, which may arise from a read error. This rearrangement joins TRBV6-1 to TRBJ2-7, with 9 positions matching TRBD1. The CDR3 contains 13 residues. The germline gives CDR1 MNHNS, CDR2 SASEGT. CDR3: CVSSAGQGNEQYF. CDR3 coding DNA: TGTGTCAGCAGTGCGGGACAGGGAAACGAGCAGTACTTC.

The chain uses TRBV2 and TRBJ1-3; tentative D call: TRBD1 (6 bases). The V and J ends lost 10 bases and 9 bases respectively, with 19 bases between them. The germline V gene encodes CDR1 SNHLY and CDR2 FYNNEI. The CDR3 has 13 amino acids. The CDR3 protein is CAKRDTGVGTIYF. CDR3 in DNA: TGTGCCAAGAGGGACACAGGAGTCGGCACCATATATTTT.

V and J are TRBV30 and TRBJ2-7; D is possibly TRBD2 (7 bases). Trimming took 0 bases from V and 11 from J, leaving 20 bases between them. Germline V gene lookup returns CDR1 GTSNPN and CDR2 SVGIG (reference sequence). This CDR3 contains 14 residues. Written as DNA, the CDR3 is TGTGCCTGGAGTGTAAGGTCTGGGGGGGCCAGCAAGTACTTC. Translated: CAWSVRSGGASKYF.

The V call is TRBV27, the J call TRBJ2-1; no reliable D call. This CDR3 is 11 amino acids long. The germline V and J ends were trimmed by 5 bases and 7 bases, with 6 bases remaining between them. Germline loops: CDR1 MNHEY, CDR2 SMNVEV (reference sequence). The CDR3 region is CASSARNEQFF. CDR3 bases: TGTGCCAGCAGTGCAAGGAATGAGCAGTTCTTC.

The rearrangement links TRBV9 to TRBJ1-3, with 11 bases lining up with TRBD1. Germline V gene lookup returns CDR1 SGDLS and CDR2 YYNGEE. The CDR3 contains 14 residues. V shed 4 bases and J 9 bases; nucleotides not matched to a gene: 6. This CDR3 reads CASSRDRGSGTIYF. The CDR3 nucleotides are TGTGCCAGCAGCCGGGACAGGGGGTCAGGCACCATATATTTT.

The rearrangement joins TRBV5-1 to TRBJ2-7; 7 bases fit TRBD1. With V trimmed by 1 base and J by 5 bases, 9 bases remained unmatched. This CDR3 contains 15 residues. CDR1 SGHRS and CDR2 YFSETQ come from the germline V gene. The CDR3 region is CASSLRAGTEHEQYF. The CDR3 DNA sequence: TGCGCCAGCAGCTTGAGAGCCGGGACAGAACACGAGCAGTACTTC.

The rearrangement joins TRBV28 to TRBJ1-2; a weak D match, TRBD1 (5 bases). The V and J ends lost 6 bases and 3 bases respectively, with 8 bases between them. Germline assignment: CDR1 MDHEN and CDR2 SYDVKM. This CDR3 region has 12 residues. The CDR3 is CASRQTDYGYTF. CDR3 nucleotides: TGTGCCAGCAGACAGACAGACTATGGCTACACCTTC.

The chain uses TRBV4-1 and TRBJ1-2, with 9 bases matching TRBD1. Germline V lookup: CDR1 MGHRA, CDR2 YSYEKL. With V trimmed by 4 bases and J by 5 bases, 5 bases remained unmatched. There are 14 residues in the CDR3. The CDR3 sequence is CASSPGTGLYGYTF. CDR3 in DNA: TGCGCCAGCAGCCCCGGGACAGGGCTTTATGGCTACACCTTC.

The rearrangement uses TRBV5-6 and TRBJ2-1; 8 positions agree with TRBD1. CDR1 and CDR2 (germline): SGHDT, YYEEEE. With 1 base clipped from V and 3 bases from J, the junction kept 3 bases outside the gene matches. The CDR3 runs 15 residues. The DNA for the CDR3 is TGTGCCAGCAGCTTGCGGGACAGGAGCTACAATGAGCAGTTCTTC. Protein sequence: CASSLRDRSYNEQFF.

V is TRBV4-2 and J is TRBJ1-1, with D possibly TRBD1 on 5 matching bases. The CDR3 is 16 amino acids. Trimming left V 0 bases short and J 0 bases short, with 11 bases between. CDR1 LGHNA and CDR2 YNFKEQ come from the germline V gene. The CDR3 reads CASSQDGDSMNTEAFF. The DNA for the CDR3 is TGTGCCAGCAGCCAAGATGGAGACAGCATGAACACTGAAGCTTTCTTT.

The chain links TRBV7-9 to TRBJ1-2, with D perhaps matching TRBD1 (6 bases). The CDR3 sequence is 14 residues long. Per germline, CDR1 SEHNR and CDR2 FQNEAQ (reference sequence). The V end was cut by 5 bases, the J end by 9 bases, with 19 bases between. The CDR3 sequence: CASSARQGRGSYTF. Here the CDR3 DNA reads TGTGCCAGCAGCGCACGTCAGGGGCGGGGGAGCTACACCTTC.

The chain is built from TRBV4-1 and TRBJ2-3, with 12 bases lining up with TRBD2. The J segment lost 4 bases and the V segment lost 3 bases, leaving 8 bases of the junction unmatched. This CDR3 has 17 residues. Per germline, CDR1 MGHRA and CDR2 YSYEKL. The CDR3: CASSQRATSGGADTQYF. In DNA, the CDR3 is TGCGCCAGCAGCCAGAGGGCGACTAGCGGGGGCGCAGATACGCAGTATTTT.

The chain employs TRBV5-1 and TRBJ1-3; 8 nucleotides match TRBD1. V dropped 3 bases and J dropped 4; count of bases not matched to a gene: 6. Germline-derived CDR1 and CDR2 are SGHRS and YFSETQ. This CDR3 is built from 15 residues. The CDR3 sequence: CASSSEGQGGNTIYF. CDR3 DNA: TGCGCCAGCAGCTCGGAAGGACAGGGCGGAAACACCATATATTTT. The entire variable domain, with the rest obtained from reference TRBV5-1 and TRBJ1-3, is as follows: KAGVTQTPRYLIKTRGQQVTLSCSPISGHRSVSWYQQTPGQGLQFLFEYFSETQRNKGNFPGRFSGRQFSNSRSEMNVSTLELGDSALYLCASSSEGQGGNTIYFGEGSWLTVV.

V gene TRBV4-2 combines with J gene TRBJ1-5; D ambiguous. Trimming took 2 bases from V and 2 from J, leaving 10 bases between them. Germline-derived CDR1 and CDR2 are LGHNA and YNFKEQ. This CDR3 comprises 15 residues. The CDR3 loop reads CASSQYGDGNQPQHF. The CDR3, as DNA: TGTGCCAGCAGCCAATACGGGGATGGCAATCAGCCCCAGCATTTT.

The V gene is TRBV5-1, the J gene TRBJ2-7; D gene unclear. From germline, CDR1 is SGHRS and CDR2 YFSETQ. The CDR3 is made up of 16 amino acids. V was shortened by 0 bases and J by 3 bases, with 16 bases between the two germline ends. CDR3 loop: CASSLAKIGHDYEQYF. The CDR3 region has the DNA TGCGCCAGCAGCTTGGCCAAGATAGGGCATGACTACGAGCAGTACTTC.

For the CDR3, the DNA is TGTGCCAGCAGTTTAACCAGTCATAATGAAAAACTGTTTTTT. It is translated as CASSLTSHNEKLFF. The rearrangement uses TRBV28 and TRBJ1-4; no firm D call. The CDR3 has 14 amino acids. CDR1 and CDR2 from the germline V gene are MDHEN and SYDVKM. Deletions cut 2 bases from V and 4 bases from J, with 8 bases between.

The chain joins TRBV11-2 to TRBJ1-5, with 8 positions matching TRBD1. The CDR3 has 16 amino acids. Trimming removed 1 base from V and 6 bases from J; junction bases left unmatched: 8. CDR1 and CDR2 (germline): SGHAT, FQNNGV. The CDR3 nucleotides are TGTGCCAGCAGCTTAGGGACAGGGCGTGAAGGTCAGCCCCAGCATTTT. It translates to CASSLGTGREGQPQHF.

V usage is TRBV18 and J usage is TRBJ2-3, with D unresolved. The CDR3 has 17 amino acids. Germline V gives CDR1 KGHSH, CDR2 LQKENI. V was trimmed by 8 bases and J by 0 bases, leaving 21 bases between them. The DNA for the CDR3 is TGTGCCAGCACTTTCTCCGCGGCAGCTTCTAGCACAGATACGCAGTATTTT. Amino acid sequence: CASTFSAAASSTDTQYF.

V gene TRBV2 combines with J gene TRBJ2-7; D perhaps matches TRBD2 (5 bases). This CDR3 has 12 residues. CDR1 SNHLY and CDR2 FYNNEI come from the germline V gene. V was trimmed by 8 bases and J by 7 bases, leaving 15 bases between them. DNA for the CDR3: TGTGCCAGCCAGAGTGGATCGGGAGAGCAGTACTTC. Translation: CASQSGSGEQYF.

Here the CDR3 reads CATGQGGSTDTQYF. The CDR3 DNA follows: TGTGCCACTGGACAGGGGGGTTCCACAGATACGCAGTATTTT. This chain connects TRBV2 to TRBJ2-3; TRBD1 matches at 10 bases. CDR1 and CDR2 from the germline V gene are SNHLY and FYNNEI. CDR3 length: 14 residues. Trimming at V came to 10 bases and at J to 2 bases, leaving 6 bases not matched to a gene.

The CDR3 DNA reads as TGTGCCAGCAGCTTAGGGGGTATCAGCTACGAGCAGTACTTC. Protein product: CASSLGGISYEQYF. The rearrangement uses TRBV7-2 and TRBJ2-7; D unclear. Germline V gene sequence: CDR1 SGHTA, CDR2 FQGNSA. Trimming stripped 1 base from V and 3 bases from J, with 10 bases between. The CDR3 is made up of 14 amino acids.

This rearrangement joins TRBV6-5 to TRBJ1-1, with 10 bases matching TRBD1. Germline lookup yields CDR1 MNHEY and CDR2 SVGAGI. This CDR3 spans 15 amino acids. The V segment lost 6 bases and the J segment 3 bases; nucleotides outside the gene matches: 7. In DNA form, the CDR3 reads TGTGCCAGCAGAGGACAGGGGGTTGAGGACACTGAAGCTTTCTTT. Translated: CASRGQGVEDTEAFF.

The V and J genes are TRBV4-1 and TRBJ1-2, with TRBD1 as a possible D gene (5 bases). The CDR3 totals 15 residues. V lost 1 base, J lost 4 bases, and 13 bases lay in between. Germline V gene lookup returns CDR1 MGHRA and CDR2 YSYEKL. CDR3 coding DNA: TGCGCCAGCAGCCAAGGGCCCGGGACGGCCTATGGCTACACCTTC. This gives the protein CASSQGPGTAYGYTF.

This rearrangement joins TRBV2 to TRBJ1-5; TRBD1 is a possible D gene (6 bases). V lost 6 bases to trimming and J lost 1 base, with 13 bases between them. The CDR3 runs 15 residues. Germline V CDR1 and CDR2: SNHLY, FYNNEI. The CDR3 nucleotides are TGTGCCAGCAGGGAGGGGGGCGGAAGCAATCAGCCCCAGCATTTT. It encodes CASREGGGSNQPQHF.